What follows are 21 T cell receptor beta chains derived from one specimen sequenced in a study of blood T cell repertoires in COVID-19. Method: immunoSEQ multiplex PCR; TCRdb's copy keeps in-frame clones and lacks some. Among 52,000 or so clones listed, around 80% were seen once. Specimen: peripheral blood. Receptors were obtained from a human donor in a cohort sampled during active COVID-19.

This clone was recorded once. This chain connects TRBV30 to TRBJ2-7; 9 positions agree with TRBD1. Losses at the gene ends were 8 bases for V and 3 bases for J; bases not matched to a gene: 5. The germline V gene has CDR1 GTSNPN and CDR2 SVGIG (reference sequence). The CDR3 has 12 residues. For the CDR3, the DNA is TGTGCCGGGGGACAGGGAAACTACGAGCAGTACTTC. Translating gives CAGGQGNYEQYF.

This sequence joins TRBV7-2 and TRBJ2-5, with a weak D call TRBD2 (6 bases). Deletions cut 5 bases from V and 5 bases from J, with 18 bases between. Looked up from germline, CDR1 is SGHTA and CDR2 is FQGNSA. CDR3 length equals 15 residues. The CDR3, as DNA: TGTGCCAGCAGCGTACTAGGGACTCCAGGTGAGACCCAGTACTTC. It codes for CASSVLGTPGETQYF.

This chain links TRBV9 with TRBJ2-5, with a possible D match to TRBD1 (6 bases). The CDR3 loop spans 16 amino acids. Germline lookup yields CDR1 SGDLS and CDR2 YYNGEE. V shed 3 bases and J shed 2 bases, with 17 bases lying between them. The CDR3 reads CASSALTGLGQETQYF. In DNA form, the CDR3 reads TGTGCCAGCAGCGCACTGACAGGACTCGGTCAAGAGACCCAGTACTTC.

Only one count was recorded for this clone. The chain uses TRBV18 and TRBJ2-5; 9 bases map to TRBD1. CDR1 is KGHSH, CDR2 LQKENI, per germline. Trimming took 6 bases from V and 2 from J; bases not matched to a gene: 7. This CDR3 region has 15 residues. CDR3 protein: CASSRGTGLQETQYF. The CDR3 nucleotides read TGTGCCAGCTCCCGAGGGACAGGGTTACAAGAGACCCAGTACTTC. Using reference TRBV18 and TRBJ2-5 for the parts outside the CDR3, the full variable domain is NAGVMQNPRHLVRRRGQEARLRCSPMKGHSHVYWYRQLPEEGLKFMVYLQKENIIDESGMPKERFSAEFPKEGPSILRIQQVVRGDSAAYFCASSRGTGLQETQYFGPGTRLLVL.

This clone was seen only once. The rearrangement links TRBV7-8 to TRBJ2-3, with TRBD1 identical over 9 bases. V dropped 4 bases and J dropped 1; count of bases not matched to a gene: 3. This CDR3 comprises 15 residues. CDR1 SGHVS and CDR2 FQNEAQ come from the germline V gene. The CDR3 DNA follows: TGTGCCAGCAGCTCCCGGGACAGGGGCACAGATACGCAGTATTTT. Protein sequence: CASSSRDRGTDTQYF.

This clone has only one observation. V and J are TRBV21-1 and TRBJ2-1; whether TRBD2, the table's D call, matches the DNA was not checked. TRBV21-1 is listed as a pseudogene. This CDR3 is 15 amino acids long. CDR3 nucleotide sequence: TGTGCCAGTCCTATGCGGGCGGGACTTTGCAATGAGCAGTTCTTC. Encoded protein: CASPMRAGLCNEQFF.

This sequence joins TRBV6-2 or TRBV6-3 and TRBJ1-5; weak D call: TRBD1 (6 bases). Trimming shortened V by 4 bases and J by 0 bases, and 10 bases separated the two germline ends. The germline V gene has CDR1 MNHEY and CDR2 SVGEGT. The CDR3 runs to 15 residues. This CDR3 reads CASSWTVNSNQPQHF. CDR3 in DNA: TGTGCCAGCAGTTGGACAGTTAATAGCAATCAGCCCCAGCATTTT.

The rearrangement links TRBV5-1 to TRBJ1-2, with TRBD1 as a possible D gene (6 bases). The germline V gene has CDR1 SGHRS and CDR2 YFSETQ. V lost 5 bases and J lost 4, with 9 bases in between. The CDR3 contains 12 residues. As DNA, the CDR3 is TGCGCCAGCAGTACAGGGCCCTATGGCTACACCTTC. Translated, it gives CASSTGPYGYTF.

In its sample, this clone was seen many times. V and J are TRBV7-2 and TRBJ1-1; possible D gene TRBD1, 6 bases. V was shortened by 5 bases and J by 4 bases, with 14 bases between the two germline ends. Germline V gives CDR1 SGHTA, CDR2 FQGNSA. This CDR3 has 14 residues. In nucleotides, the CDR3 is TGTGCCAGCAGCCCCAGGGGCCACGGCACTGAAGCTTTCTTT. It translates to CASSPRGHGTEAFF.

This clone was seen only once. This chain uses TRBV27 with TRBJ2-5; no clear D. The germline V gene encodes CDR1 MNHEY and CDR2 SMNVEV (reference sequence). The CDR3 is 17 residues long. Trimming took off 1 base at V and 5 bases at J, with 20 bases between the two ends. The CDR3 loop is CASSLYPPGDRAETQYF. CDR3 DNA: TGTGCCAGCAGTTTATACCCCCCCGGTGACCGAGCGGAGACCCAGTACTTC.

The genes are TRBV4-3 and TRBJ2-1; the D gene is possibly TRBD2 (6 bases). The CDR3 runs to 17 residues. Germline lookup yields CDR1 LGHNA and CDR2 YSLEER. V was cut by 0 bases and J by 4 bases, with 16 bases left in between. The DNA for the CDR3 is TGCGCCAGCAGCCAAGATCTCAGGGCGGGAATTTACAATGAGCAGTTCTTC. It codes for CASSQDLRAGIYNEQFF.

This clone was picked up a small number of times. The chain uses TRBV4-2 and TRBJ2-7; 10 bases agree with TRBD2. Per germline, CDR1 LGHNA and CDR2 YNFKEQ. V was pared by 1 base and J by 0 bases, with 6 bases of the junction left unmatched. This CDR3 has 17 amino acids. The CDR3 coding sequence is TGTGCCAGCAGCCAAGGGGCTAGCGGGGGAAGCTCCTACGAGCAGTACTTC. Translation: CASSQGASGGSSYEQYF.

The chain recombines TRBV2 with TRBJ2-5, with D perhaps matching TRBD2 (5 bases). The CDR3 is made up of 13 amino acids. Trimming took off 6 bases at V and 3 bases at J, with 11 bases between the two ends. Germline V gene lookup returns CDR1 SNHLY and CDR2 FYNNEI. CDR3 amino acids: CASRDGNKETQYF. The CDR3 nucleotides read TGTGCCAGCAGAGACGGGAATAAAGAGACCCAGTACTTC.

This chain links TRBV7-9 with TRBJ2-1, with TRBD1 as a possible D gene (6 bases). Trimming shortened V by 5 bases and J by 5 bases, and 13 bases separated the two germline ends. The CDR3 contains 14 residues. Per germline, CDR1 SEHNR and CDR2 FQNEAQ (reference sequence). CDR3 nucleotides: TGTGCCAGCAGCCCCACGACAGGCGACAATGAGCAGTTCTTC. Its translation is CASSPTTGDNEQFF.

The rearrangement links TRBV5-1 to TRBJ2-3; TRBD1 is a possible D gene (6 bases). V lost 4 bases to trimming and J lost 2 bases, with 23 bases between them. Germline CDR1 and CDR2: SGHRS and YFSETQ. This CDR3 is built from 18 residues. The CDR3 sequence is CASSNSDSSLYPTDTQYF. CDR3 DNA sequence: TGCGCCAGCAGCAATTCGGACAGCTCACTATACCCCACAGATACGCAGTATTTT.

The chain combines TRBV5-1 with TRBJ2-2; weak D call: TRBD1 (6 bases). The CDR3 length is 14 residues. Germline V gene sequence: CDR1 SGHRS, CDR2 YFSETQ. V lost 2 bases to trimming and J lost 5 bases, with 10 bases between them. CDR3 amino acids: CASSFPGTTGELFF. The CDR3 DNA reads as TGCGCCAGCAGCTTTCCGGGGACAACCGGGGAGCTGTTTTTT. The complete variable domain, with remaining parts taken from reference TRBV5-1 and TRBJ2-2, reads KAGVTQTPRYLIKTRGQQVTLSCSPISGHRSVSWYQQTPGQGLQFLFEYFSETQRNKGNFPGRFSGRQFSNSRSEMNVSTLELGDSALYLCASSFPGTTGELFFGEGSRLTVL.

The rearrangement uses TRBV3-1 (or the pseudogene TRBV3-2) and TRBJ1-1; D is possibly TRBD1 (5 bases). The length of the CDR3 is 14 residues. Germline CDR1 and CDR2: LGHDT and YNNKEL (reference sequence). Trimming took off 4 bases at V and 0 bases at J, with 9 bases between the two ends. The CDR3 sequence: CASSLRAMNTEAFF. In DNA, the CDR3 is TGTGCCAGCAGCCTCAGGGCCATGAACACTGAAGCTTTCTTT.

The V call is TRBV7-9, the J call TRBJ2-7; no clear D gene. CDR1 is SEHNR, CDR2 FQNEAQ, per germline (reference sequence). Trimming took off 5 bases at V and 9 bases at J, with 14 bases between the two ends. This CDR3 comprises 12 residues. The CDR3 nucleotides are TGTGCCAGCAGCCTAGATCGGGTCGGGCAGTACTTC. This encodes CASSLDRVGQYF.

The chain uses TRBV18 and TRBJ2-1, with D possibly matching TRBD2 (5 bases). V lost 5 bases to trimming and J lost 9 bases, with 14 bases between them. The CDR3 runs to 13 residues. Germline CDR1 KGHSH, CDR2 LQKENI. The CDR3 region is CASSENSGSEQFF. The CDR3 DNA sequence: TGTGCCAGCTCAGAAAATTCGGGGAGTGAGCAGTTCTTC.

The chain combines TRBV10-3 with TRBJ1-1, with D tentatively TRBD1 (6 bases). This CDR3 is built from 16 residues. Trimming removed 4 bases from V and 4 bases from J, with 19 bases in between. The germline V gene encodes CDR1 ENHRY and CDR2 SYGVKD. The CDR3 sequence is CAISAGGRGEGTEAFF. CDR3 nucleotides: TGTGCCATCAGTGCGGGCGGGAGGGGGGAAGGCACTGAAGCTTTCTTT.

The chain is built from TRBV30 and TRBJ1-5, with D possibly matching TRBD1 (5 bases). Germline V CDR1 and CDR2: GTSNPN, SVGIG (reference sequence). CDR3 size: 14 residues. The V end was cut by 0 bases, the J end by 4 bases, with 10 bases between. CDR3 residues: CAWSVTGGNQPQHF. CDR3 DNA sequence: TGTGCCTGGAGTGTAACGGGGGGGAATCAGCCCCAGCATTTT.